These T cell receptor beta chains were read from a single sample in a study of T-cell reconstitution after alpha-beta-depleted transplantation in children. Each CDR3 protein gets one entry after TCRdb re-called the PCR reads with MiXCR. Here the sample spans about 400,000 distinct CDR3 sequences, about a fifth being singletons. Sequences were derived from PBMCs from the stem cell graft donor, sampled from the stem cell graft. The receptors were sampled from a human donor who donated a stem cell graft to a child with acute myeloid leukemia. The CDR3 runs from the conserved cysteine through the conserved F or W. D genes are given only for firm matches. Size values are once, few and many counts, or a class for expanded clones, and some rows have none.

cdr3_aa: CASSFSATSGTDTQYF
cdr3_nt: TGTGCCAGCAGTTTTAGTGCGACTAGCGGCACGGATACGCAGTATTTT
v_call: TRBV12-3/TRBV12-4
j_call: TRBJ2-3
d_call: TRBD2
clone_size: few

cdr3_aa: CSVVMGYGYTF
cdr3_nt: TGCAGCGTTGTAATGGGGTATGGCTACACCTTC
v_call: TRBV29-1
j_call: TRBJ1-2
d_call: NA
clone_size: many

cdr3_aa: CSATTGGWTEAFF
cdr3_nt: TGCAGTGCGACGACAGGGGGATGGACTGAAGCTTTCTTT
v_call: TRBV20-1
j_call: TRBJ1-1
d_call: TRBD1
clone_size: few

cdr3_aa: CASPPAGEAYNEQFF
cdr3_nt: TGTGCCAGCCCCCCCGCGGGAGAGGCCTACAATGAGCAGTTCTTC
v_call: TRBV12-3/TRBV12-4
j_call: TRBJ2-1
d_call: TRBD2
clone_size: few

cdr3_aa: CSARDPGLAGGYNEQFF
cdr3_nt: TGCAGTGCTAGAGATCCGGGACTAGCGGGAGGGTACAATGAGCAGTTCTTC
v_call: TRBV20-1
j_call: TRBJ2-1
d_call: TRBD2
clone_size: NA

cdr3_aa: CSVGQANRVNEQFF
cdr3_nt: TGCAGCGTTGGTCAGGCTAACAGGGTAAATGAGCAGTTCTTC
v_call: TRBV29-1
j_call: TRBJ2-1
d_call: NA
clone_size: many

cdr3_aa: CASSPRLAVNTGELFF
cdr3_nt: TGTGCCAGCAGCCCGAGACTAGCGGTAAACACCGGGGAGCTGTTTTTT
v_call: TRBV3-1
j_call: TRBJ2-2
d_call: TRBD2
clone_size: NA

cdr3_aa: CASSPQYSGANVLTF
cdr3_nt: TGTGCCAGCAGCCCCCAGTACTCTGGGGCCAACGTCCTGACTTTC
v_call: TRBV9
j_call: TRBJ2-6
d_call: NA
clone_size: few

cdr3_aa: CASSQDGGRLVDEQFF
cdr3_nt: TGTGCCAGCAGCCAAGACGGCGGGAGATTGGTTGATGAGCAGTTCTTC
v_call: TRBV3-1
j_call: TRBJ2-1
d_call: TRBD2
clone_size: NA

cdr3_aa: CASSGHRLGTSYEQYF
cdr3_nt: TGTGCCAGCAGCGGCCACAGGCTAGGGACCTCCTACGAGCAGTACTTC
v_call: TRBV11-2
j_call: TRBJ2-7
d_call: NA
clone_size: once

cdr3_aa: CSATPGSGANVLTF
cdr3_nt: TGCAGTGCCACCCCGGGCTCTGGGGCCAACGTCCTGACTTTC
v_call: TRBV20-1
j_call: TRBJ2-6
d_call: NA
clone_size: NA

cdr3_aa: CCARRGTSGSYNEQFF
cdr3_nt: TGCTGTGCTAGACGAGGGACTAGCGGTTCCTACAATGAGCAGTTCTTC
v_call: TRBV20-1
j_call: TRBJ2-1
d_call: TRBD2
clone_size: NA

cdr3_aa: CSAALTRPEETQYF
cdr3_nt: TGCAGTGCTGCCCTGACTCGCCCGGAGGAGACCCAGTACTTC
v_call: TRBV20-1
j_call: TRBJ2-5
d_call: NA
clone_size: NA

cdr3_aa: CASSEWSGGSTF
cdr3_nt: TGTGCCAGCAGTGAATGGAGTGGCGGGAGCACCTTC
v_call: TRBV6-1
j_call: TRBJ1-2
d_call: NA
clone_size: few

cdr3_aa: CASSGSSSAGDLTDTQYF
cdr3_nt: TGTGCCAGCAGTGGTTCTTCCTCAGCGGGAGATTTGACAGATACGCAGTATTTT
v_call: TRBV2
j_call: TRBJ2-3
d_call: TRBD2
clone_size: NA